This T cell receptor beta chain was identified during a study of blood T cell repertoires in COVID-19. Germline V lookup: CDR1 SGHDT, CDR2 YYEEEE. V was cut by 5 bases and J by 3 bases, with 17 bases left in between. The CDR3 extends over 15 amino acids. This table comes from immunoSEQ multiplex PCR, and its TCRdb copy is limited to in-frame clones, with some not included. Found here are about 270,000 clones, approximately 86% of them singletons; the top ten hold less than 15%. The rearrangement links TRBV5-6 to TRBJ2-5; D is perhaps TRBD1 (6 bases). The sequenced sample was peripheral blood. The origin of this receptor is a woman in her seventies with COVID-19, enrolled during active disease. CDR3 in DNA: TGTGCCAGCAGATCACAGGGATGGAAAGAAGAGACCCAGTACTTC. This encodes CASRSQGWKEETQYF. Full variable domain (rest looked up from reference TRBV5-6 and TRBJ2-5): DAGVTQSPTHLIKTRGQQVTLRCSPKSGHDTVSWYQQALGQGPQFIFQYYEEEERQRGNFPDRFSGHQFPNYSSELNVNALLLGDSALYLCASRSQGWKEETQYFGPGTRLLVL.